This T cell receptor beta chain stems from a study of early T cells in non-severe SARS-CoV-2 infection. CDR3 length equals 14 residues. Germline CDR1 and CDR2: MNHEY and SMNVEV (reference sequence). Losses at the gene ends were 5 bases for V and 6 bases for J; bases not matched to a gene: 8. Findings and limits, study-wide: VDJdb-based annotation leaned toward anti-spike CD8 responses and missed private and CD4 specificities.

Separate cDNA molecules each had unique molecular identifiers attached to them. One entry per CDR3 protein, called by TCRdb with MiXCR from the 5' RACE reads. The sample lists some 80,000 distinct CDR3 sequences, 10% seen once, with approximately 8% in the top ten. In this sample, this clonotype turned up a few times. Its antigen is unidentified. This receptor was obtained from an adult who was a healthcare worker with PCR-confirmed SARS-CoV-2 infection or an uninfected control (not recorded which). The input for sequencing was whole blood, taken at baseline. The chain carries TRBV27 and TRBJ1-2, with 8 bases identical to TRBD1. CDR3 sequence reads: CASSPRDRSHGYTF. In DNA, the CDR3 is TGTGCCAGCAGTCCCCGGGACAGGAGTCATGGCTACACCTTC.